This TCR beta chain derives from a study of blood T cell repertoires in COVID-19. Authors' data handling: Amplification with reference gene primers provided the estimates of nucleated cell counts. Sequenced by immunoSEQ multiplex PCR; TCRdb stores in-frame clones only, minus some. The DNA gave D and trimming, while V, J and clone size come from that table. Of over 400,000 clones listed, roughly nine tenths are singletons. Two consecutive negative NP/OP PCR tests, clearance, or resolved symptoms defined Cohort 3 recovery. What was sequenced was PBMCs or T cells enriched from blood (not recorded which). The clonotype originates from a woman aged 55-75 years who had recovered from COVID-19.

For the CDR3, the DNA is TGTGCCAGCAGCTTGGACAGGTCCTATGGCTACACCTTC. Its translation is CASSLDRSYGYTF. This chain links TRBV5-4 with TRBJ1-2; D perhaps matches TRBD1 (5 bases). The CDR3 is 13 amino acids. Germline CDR1 SGHNT, CDR2 YYREEE (reference sequence). V was pared by 0 bases and J by 4 bases, with 7 bases between.